Below, 26 T cell receptor beta chains from the same sample are listed, as sequenced in a study of cytomegalovirus exposure and HLA in healthy donors. The study ran its PCR with 60 Vbeta and 13 Jbeta primers. Data came from immunoSEQ multiplex PCR; TCRdb stores just in-frame clones and leaves some out. The sample table sets out approximately 210,000 clones. Sequencing used PBMCs. These receptors were obtained from a young woman in good health and CMV-seropositive.

The rearrangement uses TRBV28 and TRBJ1-4, with 7 bases lining up with TRBD1. In germline, CDR1 is MDHEN, CDR2 SYDVKM. The V segment lost 6 bases and the J segment 8 bases; nucleotides outside the gene matches: 12. The CDR3 is 15 amino acids. As DNA, the CDR3 is TGTGCCAGCAGGCCCAACAGGGGCTTCAGCGAAAAACTGTTTTTT. Protein: CASRPNRGFSEKLFF.

V is TRBV13 and J is TRBJ1-6, with 9 bases matching TRBD1. Germline V lookup: CDR1 PRHDT, CDR2 FYEKMQ (reference sequence). This CDR3 is built from 15 residues. The V gene end was trimmed by 5 bases and the J gene end by 7 bases; junction bases not matched to a gene: 6. The CDR3 loop is CASSADRGWNSPLHF. The CDR3 DNA reads TGTGCCAGCAGCGCGGACAGGGGTTGGAATTCACCCCTCCACTTT.

The rearrangement uses TRBV10-1 and TRBJ2-7; 9 nucleotides match TRBD1. V shed 5 bases, J shed 3 bases, and the junction held 14 bases outside the gene matches. The CDR3 spans 17 residues. The V gene's germline CDR1 is WNHNN and CDR2 SYGVQD (reference sequence). CDR3 protein: CASSPAPPGQGLYEQYF. CDR3 DNA sequence: TGCGCCAGCAGTCCGGCCCCTCCGGGACAGGGTCTCTACGAGCAGTACTTC.

The chain is built from TRBV7-9 and TRBJ1-1; tentative D call: TRBD1 (5 bases). CDR3 size: 14 residues. The germline V gene has CDR1 SEHNR and CDR2 FQNEAQ (reference sequence). Trimming left V 8 bases short and J 3 bases short, with 16 bases between. The CDR3 spells CASGGGSSDTEAFF. CDR3 nucleotides: TGTGCCAGCGGGGGAGGGAGTTCGGACACTGAAGCTTTCTTT.

The chain joins TRBV7-7 to TRBJ2-5; D remains ambiguous. Trimming stripped 3 bases from V and 5 bases from J, with 10 bases between. CDR1 is SSHAT and CDR2 is FNYEAQ in the germline V gene (reference sequence). This CDR3 spans 13 amino acids. The CDR3 nucleotides are TGTGCCAGCAGCTTTAGGCGGTATGAGACCCAGTACTTC. The encoded protein is CASSFRRYETQYF.

Turning to this clone: The sample carries other DNA sequences with the same CDR3. V gene TRBV2 combines with J gene TRBJ1-1, with 8 bases identical to TRBD1. V dropped 6 bases and J dropped 3; count of bases not matched to a gene: 6. This CDR3 contains 14 residues. Looked up from germline, CDR1 is SNHLY and CDR2 is FYNNEI. The CDR3 sequence is CASSKGQGDTEAFF. The DNA for the CDR3 is TGTGCCAGCAGCAAAGGACAGGGTGACACTGAAGCTTTCTTT.

The gene calls are TRBV6-1 and TRBJ2-5; D is unresolved. TRBJ2-7 explains the end of the DNA better; the J call may be wrong. Germline lookup yields CDR1 MNHNS and CDR2 SASEGT. The CDR3 is 12 amino acids. This CDR3 is CASTGNSYEQYF. The CDR3 DNA follows: TGTGCCAGCACGGGTAACTCCTACGAGCAGTACTTC.

V and J are TRBV10-3 and TRBJ2-5; 7 nucleotides align to TRBD2. Germline V lookup: CDR1 ENHRY, CDR2 SYGVKD. With 0 bases clipped from V and 2 bases from J, the junction kept 3 bases outside the gene matches. The CDR3 is made up of 15 amino acids. This chain's CDR3 is CAISESGGEQETQYF. The CDR3 DNA follows: TGTGCCATCAGTGAGTCGGGGGGGGAGCAAGAGACCCAGTACTTC.

This rearrangement joins TRBV5-1 to TRBJ2-3; 13 nucleotides agree with TRBD2. In germline, CDR1 is SGHRS, CDR2 YFSETQ. The CDR3 sequence is 16 residues long. The V segment lost 4 bases and the J segment 2 bases; nucleotides outside the gene matches: 4. CDR3 nucleotides: TGCGCCAGCAGCCCGGGGACTAGCGGGGCCACAGATACGCAGTATTTT. This codes for CASSPGTSGATDTQYF.

The CDR3 here is CASSITPSYEQYF. The CDR3 DNA reads TGTGCCAGTAGTATTACACCCTCCTACGAGCAGTACTTC. The chain joins TRBV19 to TRBJ2-7; D is unresolved. Germline CDR1 and CDR2: LNHDA and SQIVND (reference sequence). Trimming removed 3 bases at V and 0 bases at J, with 6 bases between. The CDR3 length is 13 residues.

This rearrangement joins TRBV5-1 to TRBJ2-5; 10 bases align to TRBD1. With the DNA end fitting TRBJ2-7 better, the J assignment may be wrong. CDR3 size: 13 residues. The germline V gene encodes CDR1 SGHRS and CDR2 YFSETQ. In DNA form, the CDR3 reads TGCGCCAGCAGCTCGGGACAGGGGTACGAGCAGTACTTC. Translated: CASSSGQGYEQYF.

This rearrangement joins TRBV27 to TRBJ1-2, with D possibly TRBD1 on 6 matching bases. The V gene's germline CDR1 is MNHEY and CDR2 SMNVEV (reference sequence). This CDR3 contains 15 residues. V gave up 1 base and J gave up 4 bases, with 13 bases separating them. CDR3 DNA sequence: TGTGCCAGCAGTTTATTGGGCACGACAGGCTATGGCTACACCTTC. As protein: CASSLLGTTGYGYTF.

The chain employs TRBV10-3 and TRBJ1-2, with D maybe TRBD1 (6 bases). The CDR3 spans 14 residues. Germline CDR1 and CDR2: ENHRY and SYGVKD. V dropped 10 bases and J dropped 8 bases, with 23 bases sitting between them. CDR3 sequence reads: CATYRDNSFGGYTF. In DNA form, the CDR3 reads TGTGCCACTTACCGGGACAACTCCTTTGGAGGCTACACCTTC.

The rearrangement uses TRBV2 and TRBJ2-5, with TRBD2 matching over 10 bases. The germline gives CDR1 SNHLY, CDR2 FYNNEI. CDR3 length equals 12 residues. J gave up 5 bases and V 8 bases, and 2 bases lay outside the gene matches. The CDR3 sequence: CASGTSDETQYF. DNA of the CDR3: TGTGCCAGCGGGACTAGCGATGAGACCCAGTACTTC.

The chain combines TRBV15 with TRBJ1-1; D is unclear. Between the trimmed V and J ends, which lost 4 bases and 6 bases, there was a span of 9 bases. The CDR3 is 12 residues long. CDR1 and CDR2 (germline): LNHNV, YYDKDF (reference sequence). This chain's CDR3 is CATSIIASEAFF. The DNA of the CDR3 is TGTGCCACCAGCATTATCGCGTCTGAAGCTTTCTTT.

The CDR3 loop reads CASSPPSARGTGELFF. CDR3 nucleotides: TGTGCCAGCTCACCACCTAGCGCTCGGGGGACCGGGGAGCTGTTTTTT. V gene TRBV18 combines with J gene TRBJ2-2, with TRBD2 as a possible D gene (6 bases). Germline CDR1 and CDR2: KGHSH and LQKENI. The CDR3 loop spans 16 amino acids. Trimming took 0 bases from V and 5 from J, leaving 13 bases between them.

The genes are TRBV13 and TRBJ2-3, with unresolved D. CDR1 PRHDT and CDR2 FYEKMQ come from the germline V gene (reference sequence). This CDR3 is built from 12 residues. Trimming took off 4 bases at V and 2 bases at J, with 4 bases between the two ends. The CDR3, as DNA: TGTGCCAGCAGCTCCCACACAGATACGCAGTATTTT. Translation gives CASSSHTDTQYF. Looking up the rest from reference TRBV13 and TRBJ2-3 gives the full variable domain: AAGVIQSPRHLIKEKRETATLKCYPIPRHDTVYWYQQGPGQDPQFLISFYEKMQSDKGSIPDRFSAQQFSDYHSELNMSSLELGDSALYFCASSSHTDTQYFGPGTRLTVL.

This rearrangement joins TRBV19 to TRBJ1-5; D uncertain. Germline V CDR1 and CDR2: LNHDA, SQIVND (reference sequence). This CDR3 region has 13 residues. Trimming pared 7 bases from V and 5 bases from J, leaving 12 bases between. CDR3 sequence (DNA): TGTGCCAGTAACGCATATTCGGATCAGCCCCAGCATTTT. It encodes CASNAYSDQPQHF.

The chain links TRBV7-6 to TRBJ2-3; D remains unclear. The CDR3 length is 13 residues. The germline V and J ends were trimmed by 7 bases and 2 bases, with 10 bases remaining between them. CDR1 is SGHVS and CDR2 is FNYEAQ in the germline V gene. The CDR3 region is CASTTIDTDTQYF. DNA for the CDR3: TGTGCCAGCACCACTATAGACACAGATACGCAGTATTTT.

The chain combines TRBV18 with TRBJ2-7; D possibly corresponds to TRBD1 (6 bases). Germline-derived CDR1 and CDR2 are KGHSH and LQKENI. The CDR3 loop spans 14 amino acids. V was cut by 8 bases and J by 2 bases, with 16 bases left in between. The CDR3 region has the DNA TGTGCCAGCGGGGTCGGCAGGGGCCCCTACGAGCAGTACTTC. The encoded protein is CASGVGRGPYEQYF.

This chain joins TRBV7-9 and TRBJ2-1; D is undetermined. The CDR3 consists of 16 residues. V lost 1 base and J 4 bases, leaving 14 bases between the germline ends. Germline values: CDR1 SEHNR, CDR2 FQNEAQ (reference sequence). CDR3 protein: CASSLEVPYYYNEQFF. Written as DNA, the CDR3 is TGTGCCAGCAGCTTAGAAGTCCCGTACTATTACAATGAGCAGTTCTTC.

The chain combines TRBV29-1 with TRBJ1-1; 9 bases fit TRBD1. Trimming removed 4 bases from V and 4 bases from J; junction bases left unmatched: 10. The CDR3 is 15 residues long. Per the germline V gene, CDR1 is SQVTM and CDR2 is ANQGSEA. CDR3 protein: CSVARTGVDGTEAFF. The CDR3 DNA sequence: TGCAGCGTTGCCCGGACAGGGGTCGATGGCACTGAAGCTTTCTTT.

This chain uses TRBV30 with TRBJ1-2; TRBD1 aligns across 8 bases. There are 14 residues in the CDR3. V trimming: 0 bases; J trimming: 4 bases; junction bases outside the gene matches: 4. From germline, CDR1 is GTSNPN and CDR2 SVGIG (reference sequence). The CDR3, as DNA: TGTGCCTGGAGTGTACGGACAGGGATCTATGGCTACACCTTC. Residues: CAWSVRTGIYGYTF.

This chain uses TRBV2 with TRBJ1-5, with TRBD1 matching over 10 bases. V gave up 4 bases and J gave up 5 bases; unmatched junction bases: 2. This CDR3 comprises 14 residues. Germline V CDR1 and CDR2: SNHLY, FYNNEI. CDR3 in amino acids: CASSGGQGYQPQHF. The CDR3 bases are TGTGCCAGCAGTGGGGGACAGGGGTATCAGCCCCAGCATTTT. Together with reference TRBV2 and TRBJ1-5, the CDR3 gives the full variable domain: EPEVTQTPSHQVTQMGQEVILRCVPISNHLYFYWYRQILGQKVEFLVSFYNNEISEKSEIFDDQFSVERPDGSNFTLKIRSTKLEDSAMYFCASSGGQGYQPQHFGDGTRLSIL.

As concerns this clone: Other DNA sequences in the same sample also yield this CDR3. The chain employs TRBV6-1 and TRBJ1-5; the D gene is possibly TRBD1 (5 bases). The V gene's germline CDR1 is MNHNS and CDR2 SASEGT. Trimming removed 3 bases at V and 6 bases at J, with 12 bases between. CDR3 length: 14 residues. The CDR3 coding sequence is TGTGCCAGCAGTGAGGGGCAGGGTAGTCAGCCCCAGCATTTT. Translation gives CASSEGQGSQPQHF.

A word on this clone: A junction end diverges from the germline sequence, so it may reflect a read error. The V gene is TRBV29-1, the J gene TRBJ2-1, with 7 nucleotides matching TRBD2. Germline CDR1 and CDR2: SQVTM and ANQGSEA. This CDR3 is built from 16 residues. The CDR3 here is CSVVGGELTPNNERFF. CDR3 DNA sequence: TGCAGCGTTGTTGGGGGGGAGTTAACGCCCAACAATGAGCGGTTCTTC.